This TCR beta chain was recorded in a study of OX40 agonist ivuxolimab in advanced cancers. Study information: 30% to 40% of patients had received prior checkpoint inhibitor therapy.

CDR1 SGHNT and CDR2 YYREEE come from the germline V gene (reference sequence). V was clipped by 1 base and J by 4 bases, with 10 bases between them. The CDR3 length is 14 residues. TCRdb's copy holds only in-frame clones and misses some; the assay was immunoSEQ multiplex PCR. Here the sample spans about 50,000 clones, about 81% being singletons. The material was CD4+ or CD8+ T cells sorted from blood, obtained in a trial of the OX40 agonist ivuxolimab. V usage is TRBV5-4 and J usage is TRBJ2-3; no clear D gene. This TCR was recovered from an adult with an advanced solid tumor such as melanoma, head and neck, liver or kidney cancer. CDR3 amino acids: CASSLKLVPDTQYF. The CDR3 DNA is TGTGCCAGCAGCTTGAAGCTAGTGCCAGATACGCAGTATTTT. Together with reference TRBV5-4 and TRBJ2-3, the CDR3 gives the full variable domain: ETGVTQSPTHLIKTRGQQVTLRCSSQSGHNTVSWYQQALGQGPQFIFQYYREEENGRGNFPPRFSGLQFPNYSSELNVNALELDDSALYLCASSLKLVPDTQYFGPGTRLTVL.